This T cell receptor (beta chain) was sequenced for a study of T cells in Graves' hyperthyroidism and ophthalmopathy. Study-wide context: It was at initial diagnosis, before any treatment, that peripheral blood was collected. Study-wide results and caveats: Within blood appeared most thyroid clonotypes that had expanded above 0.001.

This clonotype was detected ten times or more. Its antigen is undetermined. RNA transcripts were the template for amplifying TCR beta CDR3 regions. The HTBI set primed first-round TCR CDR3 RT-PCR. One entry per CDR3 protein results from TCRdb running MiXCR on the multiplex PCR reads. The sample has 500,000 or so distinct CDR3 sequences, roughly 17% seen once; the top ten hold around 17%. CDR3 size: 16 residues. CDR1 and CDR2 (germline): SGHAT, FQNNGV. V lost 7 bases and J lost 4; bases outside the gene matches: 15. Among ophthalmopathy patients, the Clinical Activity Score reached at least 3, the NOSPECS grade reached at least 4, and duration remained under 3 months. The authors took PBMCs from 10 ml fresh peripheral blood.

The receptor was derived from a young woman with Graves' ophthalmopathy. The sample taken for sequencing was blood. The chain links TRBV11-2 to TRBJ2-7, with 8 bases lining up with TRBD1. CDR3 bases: TGTGCCAGCAACCCGACCCACGGACAGGGCGGATACGAGCAGTACTTC. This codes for CASNPTHGQGGYEQYF.